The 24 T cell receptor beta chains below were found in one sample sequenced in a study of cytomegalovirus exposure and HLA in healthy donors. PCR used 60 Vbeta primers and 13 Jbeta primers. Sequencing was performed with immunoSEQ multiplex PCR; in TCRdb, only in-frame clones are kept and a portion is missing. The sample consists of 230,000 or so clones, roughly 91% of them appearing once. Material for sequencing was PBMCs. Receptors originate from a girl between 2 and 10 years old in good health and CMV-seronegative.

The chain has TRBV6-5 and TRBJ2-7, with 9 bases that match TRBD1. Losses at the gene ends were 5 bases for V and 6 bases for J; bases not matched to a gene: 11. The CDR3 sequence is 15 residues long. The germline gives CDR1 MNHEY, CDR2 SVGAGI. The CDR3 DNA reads TGTGCCAGCAGTCCGGGGACAGGGCCCTCTTCCGAGCAGTACTTC. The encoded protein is CASSPGTGPSSEQYF.

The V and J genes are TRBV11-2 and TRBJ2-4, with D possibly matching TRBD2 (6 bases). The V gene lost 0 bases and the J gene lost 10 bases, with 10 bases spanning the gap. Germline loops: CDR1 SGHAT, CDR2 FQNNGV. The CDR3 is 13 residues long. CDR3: CASSLDMREIQYF. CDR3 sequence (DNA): TGTGCCAGCAGCTTAGATATGCGGGAAATTCAGTACTTC.

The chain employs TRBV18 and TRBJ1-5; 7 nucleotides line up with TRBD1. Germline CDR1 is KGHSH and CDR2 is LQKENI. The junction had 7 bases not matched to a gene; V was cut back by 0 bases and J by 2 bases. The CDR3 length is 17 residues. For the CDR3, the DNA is TGTGCCAGCTCACCACCGACGACAGGGATGGGCAATCAGCCCCAGCATTTT. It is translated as CASSPPTTGMGNQPQHF.

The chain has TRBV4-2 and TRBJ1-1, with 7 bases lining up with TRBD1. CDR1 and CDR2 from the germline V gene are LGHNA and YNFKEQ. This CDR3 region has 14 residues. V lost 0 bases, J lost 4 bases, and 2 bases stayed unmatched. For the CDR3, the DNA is TGTGCCAGCAGCCAAGATTCAGGGGGCACTGAAGCTTTCTTT. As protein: CASSQDSGGTEAFF.

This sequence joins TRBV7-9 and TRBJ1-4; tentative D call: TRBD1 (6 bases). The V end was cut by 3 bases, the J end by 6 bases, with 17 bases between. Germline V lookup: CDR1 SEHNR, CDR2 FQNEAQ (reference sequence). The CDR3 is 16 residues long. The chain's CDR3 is CASSFGQIIDHEKLFF. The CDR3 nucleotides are TGTGCCAGCAGCTTCGGACAGATTATAGACCATGAAAAACTGTTTTTT.

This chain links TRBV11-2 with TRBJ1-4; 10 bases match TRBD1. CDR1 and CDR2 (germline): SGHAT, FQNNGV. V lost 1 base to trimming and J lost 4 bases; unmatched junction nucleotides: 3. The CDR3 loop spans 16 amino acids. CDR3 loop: CASSLGQGAGNEKLFF. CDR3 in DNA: TGTGCCAGCAGCTTAGGACAGGGGGCGGGTAATGAAAAACTGTTTTTT.

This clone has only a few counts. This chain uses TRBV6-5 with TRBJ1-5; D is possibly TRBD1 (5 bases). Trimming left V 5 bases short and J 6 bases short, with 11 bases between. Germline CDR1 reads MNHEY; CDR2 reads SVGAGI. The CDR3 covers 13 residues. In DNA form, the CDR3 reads TGTGCCAGCAGTGAGTGGGGCACTCAGCCCCAGCATTTT. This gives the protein CASSEWGTQPQHF.

The CDR3 DNA reads as TGTGCCAGCAGTTCCCAGTACGAGCAGTACTTC. Translated: CASSSQYEQYF. V and J are TRBV27 and TRBJ2-7; D not resolved. V was trimmed by 4 bases and J by 4 bases, leaving 5 bases between them. Germline assignment: CDR1 MNHEY and CDR2 SMNVEV (reference sequence). There are 11 residues in the CDR3.

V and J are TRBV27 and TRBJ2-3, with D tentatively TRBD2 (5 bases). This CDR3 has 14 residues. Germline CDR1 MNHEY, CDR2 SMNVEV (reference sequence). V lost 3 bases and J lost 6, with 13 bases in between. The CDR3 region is CASSFGLAYDTQYF. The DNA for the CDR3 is TGTGCCAGCAGTTTTGGGCTAGCCTATGATACGCAGTATTTT.

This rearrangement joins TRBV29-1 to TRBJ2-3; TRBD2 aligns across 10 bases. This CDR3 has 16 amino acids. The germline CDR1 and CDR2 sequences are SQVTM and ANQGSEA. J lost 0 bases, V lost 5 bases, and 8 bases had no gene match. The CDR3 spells CSVSGLAETSTDTQYF. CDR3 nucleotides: TGCAGCGTTTCCGGACTAGCGGAAACTAGCACAGATACGCAGTATTTT.

The chain's CDR3 is CSEIAGNEQFF. In DNA form, the CDR3 reads TGCAGTGAGATTGCAGGCAATGAGCAGTTCTTC. V and J are TRBV20-1 and TRBJ2-1; no clear D. Germline V gene sequence: CDR1 DFQATT, CDR2 SNEGSKA (reference sequence). This CDR3 spans 11 amino acids. V was pared by 7 bases and J by 6 bases, with 10 bases between.

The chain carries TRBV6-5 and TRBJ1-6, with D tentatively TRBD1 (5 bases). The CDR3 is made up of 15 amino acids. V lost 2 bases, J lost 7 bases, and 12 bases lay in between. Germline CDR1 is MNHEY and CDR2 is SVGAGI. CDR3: CASSYGGTQNSPLHF. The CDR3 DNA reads TGTGCCAGCAGTTACGGAGGGACGCAAAATTCACCCCTCCACTTT.

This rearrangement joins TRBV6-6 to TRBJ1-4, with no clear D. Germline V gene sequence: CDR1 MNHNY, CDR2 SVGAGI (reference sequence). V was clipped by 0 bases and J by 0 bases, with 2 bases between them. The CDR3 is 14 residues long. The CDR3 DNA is TGTGCCAGCAGTTACTCCGCAACTAATGAAAAACTGTTTTTT. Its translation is CASSYSATNEKLFF.

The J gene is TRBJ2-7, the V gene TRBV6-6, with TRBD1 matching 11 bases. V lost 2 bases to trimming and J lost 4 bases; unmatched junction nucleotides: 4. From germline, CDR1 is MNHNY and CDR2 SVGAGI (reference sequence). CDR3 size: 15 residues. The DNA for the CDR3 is TGTGCCAGCAGTTACGCCGGACAGGGGGCTTACGAGCAGTACTTC. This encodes CASSYAGQGAYEQYF.

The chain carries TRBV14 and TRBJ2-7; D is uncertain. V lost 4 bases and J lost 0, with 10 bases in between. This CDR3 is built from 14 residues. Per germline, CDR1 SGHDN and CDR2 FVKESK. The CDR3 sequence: CASSLDIGSYEQYF. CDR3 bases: TGTGCCAGCAGCCTCGACATAGGCTCCTACGAGCAGTACTTC.

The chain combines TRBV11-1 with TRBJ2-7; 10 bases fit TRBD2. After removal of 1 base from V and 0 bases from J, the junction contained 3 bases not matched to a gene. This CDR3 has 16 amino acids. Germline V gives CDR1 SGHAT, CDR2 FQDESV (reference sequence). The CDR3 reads CASSLDASGSSYEQYF. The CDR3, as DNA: TGTGCCAGCAGCTTAGACGCTAGCGGGAGCTCCTACGAGCAGTACTTC.

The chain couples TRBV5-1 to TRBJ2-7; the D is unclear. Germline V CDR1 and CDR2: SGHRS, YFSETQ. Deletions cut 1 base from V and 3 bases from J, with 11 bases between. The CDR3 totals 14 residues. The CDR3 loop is CASSLSFTFYEQYF. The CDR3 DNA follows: TGCGCCAGCAGCTTGTCCTTTACATTCTACGAGCAGTACTTC.

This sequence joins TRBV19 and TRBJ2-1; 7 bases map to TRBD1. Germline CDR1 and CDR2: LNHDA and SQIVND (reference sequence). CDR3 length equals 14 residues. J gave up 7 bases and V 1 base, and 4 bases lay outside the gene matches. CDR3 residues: CASSIGQGVNEQFF. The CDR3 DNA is TGTGCCAGTAGTATAGGGCAGGGGGTGAATGAGCAGTTCTTC.

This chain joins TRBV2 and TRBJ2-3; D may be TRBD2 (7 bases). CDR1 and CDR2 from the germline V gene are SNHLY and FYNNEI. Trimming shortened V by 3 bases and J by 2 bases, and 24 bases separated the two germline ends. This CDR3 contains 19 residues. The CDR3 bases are TGTGCCAGCAGTGACTCTCTAGCGGAGGCAAGGGGACACACAGATACGCAGTATTTT. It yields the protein CASSDSLAEARGHTDTQYF.

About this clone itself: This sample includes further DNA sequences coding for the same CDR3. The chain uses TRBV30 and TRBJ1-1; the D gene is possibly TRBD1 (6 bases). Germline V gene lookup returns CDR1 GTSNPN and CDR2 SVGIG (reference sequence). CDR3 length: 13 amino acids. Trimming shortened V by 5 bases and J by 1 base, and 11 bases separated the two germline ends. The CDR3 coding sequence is TGTGCCTGGGGATTGACAGGGAACACTGAAGCTTTCTTT. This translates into CAWGLTGNTEAFF. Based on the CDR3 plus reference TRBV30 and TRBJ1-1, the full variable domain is SQTIHQWPATLVQPVGSPLSLECTVEGTSNPNLYWYRQAAGRGLQLLFYSVGIGQISSEVPQNLSASRPQDRQFILSSKKLLLSDSGFYLCAWGLTGNTEAFFGQGTRLTVV.

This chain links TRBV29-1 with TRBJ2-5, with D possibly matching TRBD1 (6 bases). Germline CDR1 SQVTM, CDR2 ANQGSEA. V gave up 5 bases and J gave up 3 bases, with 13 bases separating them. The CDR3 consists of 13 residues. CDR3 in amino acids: CSVFLGAEETQYF. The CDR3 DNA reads TGCAGCGTTTTCCTGGGGGCAGAAGAGACCCAGTACTTC. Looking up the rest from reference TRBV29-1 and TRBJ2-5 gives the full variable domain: SAVISQKPSRDICQRGTSLTIQCQVDSQVTMMFWYRQQPGQSLTLIATANQGSEATYESGFVIDKFPISRPNLTFSTLTVSNMSPEDSSIYLCSVFLGAEETQYFGPGTRLLVL.

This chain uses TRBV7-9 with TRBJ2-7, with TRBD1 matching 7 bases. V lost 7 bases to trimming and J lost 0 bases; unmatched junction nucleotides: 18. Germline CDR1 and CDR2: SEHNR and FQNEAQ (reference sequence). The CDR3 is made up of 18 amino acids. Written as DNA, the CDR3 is TGTGCCAGCATCCCAGTACAGGGGACAATTGAGAGCTCCTACGAGCAGTACTTC. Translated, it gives CASIPVQGTIESSYEQYF.

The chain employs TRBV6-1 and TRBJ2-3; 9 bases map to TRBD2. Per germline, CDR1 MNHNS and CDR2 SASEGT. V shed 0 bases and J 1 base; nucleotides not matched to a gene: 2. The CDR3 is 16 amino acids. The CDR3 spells CASSEAIAGGTDTQYF. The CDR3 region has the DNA TGTGCCAGCAGTGAAGCGATAGCGGGAGGCACAGATACGCAGTATTTT.

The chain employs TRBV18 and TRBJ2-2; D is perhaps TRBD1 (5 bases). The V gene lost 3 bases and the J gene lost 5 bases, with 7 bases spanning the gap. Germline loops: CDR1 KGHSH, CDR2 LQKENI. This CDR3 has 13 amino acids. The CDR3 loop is CASSPRQTGELFF. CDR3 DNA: TGTGCCAGCTCACCGAGACAGACCGGGGAGCTGTTTTTT.